This TCR beta chain was captured by sequencing in a study of blood T cell repertoires in COVID-19. On the study more broadly: Acute and convalescent COVID-19 specimens originated in the United States, Italy and Spain. T cells, B-cell-depleted T cells, or PBMCs supplied cDNA or gDNA.

Authors' analysis steps: Scientists estimated how many nucleated cells there were by amplifying reference gene primers. The repertoire was sequenced with immunoSEQ multiplex PCR; TCRdb's copy has only in-frame clones and lacks some. The DNA gave D and trimming, while V, J and clone size come from that table. The sample holds hundreds of thousands of clones; 89% are singletons and the top ten take around 2.8%. Patients from Seattle were sampled longitudinally, starting during active infection. J gave up 9 bases and V 4 bases, and 11 bases lay outside the gene matches. There are 15 residues in the CDR3. Germline values: CDR1 MNHEY, CDR2 SVGEGT.

This receptor was identified in a woman aged 25-40 years with COVID-19, enrolled during active disease. Sequencing was carried out using peripheral blood. This rearrangement joins TRBV6-2 or TRBV6-3 to TRBJ2-1, with 8 bases matching TRBD2. CDR3 nucleotide sequence: TGTGCCAGCAGTTTGACCGGGGGCGGGGGGATTGAGCAGTTCTTC. Amino acids: CASSLTGGGGIEQFF.